This TCR beta chain came from a study of CXCR3-negative and CXCR3-positive naive CD8 T cells. Study-level findings and limits: Naive cells used TRBV-TRBJ genes in much the same way whether CXCR3-negative or CXCR3-positive; memory cells did not. TRB CDR3 properties served as the basis for inferring TCR strength, and surface CD5 was comparable between naive subsets.

Comment on this clonotype: Its antigen is as yet unknown.

TRB cDNA was prepared as libraries by UMI-labeled 5' RACE. TCRdb processed the 5' RACE reads again and assigns one entry to each CDR3 protein, with no DNA. The listing contains roughly 48,000 distinct CDR3 sequences. This receptor was obtained from a human donor in good health. Some clones in this sample may be carry-over from other donors' samples. The sample comprised memory CD8+ T cells from blood.

This CDR3 reads CASKIKKGLNYGYTF. J is TRBJ1-2 and V is TRBV12-3 or TRBV12-4. This CDR3 is 15 amino acids long.